These 32 T cell receptor beta chains were all obtained from the same sample, sequenced in a study of T cells in Graves' hyperthyroidism and ophthalmopathy. Authors of the study amplified TCR beta CDR3 regions from RNA transcripts. A set of HTBI primers served as the primers for a first-round RT-PCR of the TCR CDR3. Each CDR3 protein is one row after TCRdb ran MiXCR on the multiplex PCR reads. The sample shows fewer than 650,000 distinct CDR3 sequences, around 15% of them seen only once. Source material: blood. Receptors originate from a woman between 35 and 50 years old with Graves' ophthalmopathy.

At least ten counts were recorded for this clonotype. The chain combines TRBV28 with TRBJ2-7; possibly TRBD1 for D (6 bases). V was shortened by 5 bases and J by 0 bases, with 17 bases between the two germline ends. Per germline, CDR1 MDHEN and CDR2 SYDVKM. There are 16 residues in the CDR3. CDR3 coding DNA: TGTGCCAGCAGTCATCGTACAGGGAGCCTCTCCTACGAGCAGTACTTC. It specifies CASSHRTGSLSYEQYF.

This clonotype was recorded many times. The rearrangement links TRBV7-2 to TRBJ2-7; weak D call: TRBD1 (6 bases). The germline V gene has CDR1 SGHTA and CDR2 FQGNSA. This CDR3 has 14 residues. Trimming took off 5 bases at V and 3 bases at J, with 14 bases between the two ends. The CDR3 nucleotides are TGTGCCAGCAGCAAGGGACATCCATTCTACGAGCAGTACTTC. The encoded protein is CASSKGHPFYEQYF. Full variable domain (missing parts from reference TRBV7-2 and TRBJ2-7): GAGVSQSPSNKVTEKGKDVELRCDPISGHTALYWYRQSLGQGLEFLIYFQGNSAPDKSGLPSDRFSAERTGGSVSTLTIQRTQQEDSAVYLCASSKGHPFYEQYFGPGTRLTVT.

This clonotype was counted only a few times. This chain connects TRBV5-1 to TRBJ2-4; TRBD2 matches at 7 bases. Germline trimming cut 0 bases from V and 8 bases from J; bases unmatched to any gene: 5. The CDR3 has 14 amino acids. Germline values: CDR1 SGHRS, CDR2 YFSETQ. The CDR3 sequence: CASSLAGEGDIQYF. The CDR3 region has the DNA TGCGCCAGCAGCTTGGCCGGGGAGGGAGACATTCAGTACTTC.

This clonotype has a handful of counts. The chain carries TRBV5-6 and TRBJ1-1; 8 bases match TRBD1. V shed 4 bases, J shed 11 bases, and the junction held 7 bases outside the gene matches. The CDR3 has 12 residues. The V gene's germline CDR1 is SGHDT and CDR2 YYEEEE. Written as DNA, the CDR3 is TGTGCCAGCAGCACAGGACAGGGACGGGCTTTCTTT. Encoded protein: CASSTGQGRAFF.

This clonotype was observed many times. The V call is TRBV27, the J call TRBJ2-7; a weak D match, TRBD2 (5 bases). V was clipped by 3 bases and J by 6 bases, with 9 bases between them. The length of the CDR3 is 12 residues. Germline V gene lookup returns CDR1 MNHEY and CDR2 SMNVEV (reference sequence). The CDR3 spells CASSLAGGEQYF. Written as DNA, the CDR3 is TGTGCCAGCAGTTTGGCGGGTGGCGAGCAGTACTTC.

This clonotype was detected once. This chain joins TRBV6-1 and TRBJ1-1; possible D gene TRBD1, 6 bases. V lost 4 bases, J lost 4 bases, and 13 bases lay in between. Germline CDR1 MNHNS, CDR2 SASEGT. This CDR3 region has 14 residues. The DNA of the CDR3 is TGTGCCAGCAGTGCGTCCAGGGGCGGCACTGAAGCTTTCTTT. The encoded protein is CASSASRGGTEAFF.

The J gene is TRBJ2-7, the V gene TRBV29-1; D uncertain. Germline-derived CDR1 and CDR2 are SQVTM and ANQGSEA. The CDR3 extends over 14 amino acids. The V gene lost 6 bases and the J gene lost 0 bases, with 15 bases spanning the gap. The CDR3 region has the DNA TGCAGCGTCAAGGGCCTTGCGGCCTCCTACGAGCAGTACTTC. Its translation: CSVKGLAASYEQYF.

At least ten counts were recorded for this clonotype. The V and J genes are TRBV5-1 and TRBJ2-5; 8 bases are a match to TRBD2. Germline V gives CDR1 SGHRS, CDR2 YFSETQ. The length of the CDR3 is 15 residues. V was pared by 4 bases and J by 1 base, with 6 bases of the junction left unmatched. As DNA, the CDR3 is TGCGCCAGCAGCGTACTCACTAGCGGCCAAGAGACCCAGTACTTC. This translates into CASSVLTSGQETQYF.

This clonotype has a count of ten or more. The chain uses TRBV29-1 and TRBJ2-7; 10 bases are shared with TRBD1. The germline gives CDR1 SQVTM, CDR2 ANQGSEA. This CDR3 is built from 12 residues. The V and J ends lost 6 bases and 7 bases, in that order; junction bases with no gene match: 6. CDR3 coding DNA: TGCAGCGTAGGGACAGGGGCGGGTGAGCAGTACTTC. Translation: CSVGTGAGEQYF.

This clonotype has a count of ten or more. The rearrangement links TRBV19 to TRBJ1-2, with TRBD1 as a possible D gene (6 bases). Between the trimmed V and J ends, which lost 9 bases and 2 bases, there was a span of 22 bases. The germline CDR1 and CDR2 sequences are LNHDA and SQIVND (reference sequence). This CDR3 is 16 amino acids long. The CDR3: CASTGGGQRLNYGYTF. The DNA for the CDR3 is TGTGCCAGCACCGGTGGGGGCCAGAGGCTGAACTATGGCTACACCTTC.

The CDR3 protein is CASSPLSGGLKVGVPEAFF. The CDR3 DNA sequence: TGTGCCAGCAGCCCGCTCTCGGGGGGGTTGAAGGTCGGCGTCCCTGAAGCTTTCTTT. This chain uses TRBV11-2 with TRBJ1-1, with D possibly being TRBD1 (5 bases). The CDR3 runs to 19 residues. Trimming removed 5 bases at V and 6 bases at J, with 31 bases between. Germline CDR1 and CDR2: SGHAT and FQNNGV.

J is TRBJ2-7 and V is TRBV5-1; a weak D match, TRBD2 (6 bases). Per the germline V gene, CDR1 is SGHRS and CDR2 is YFSETQ. The CDR3 runs 14 residues. Trimming pared 0 bases from V and 9 bases from J, leaving 16 bases between. The CDR3 DNA reads as TGCGCCAGCAGCTTGGTTGGCAGTCGAGCGGGGCAGTACTTC. Translated: CASSLVGSRAGQYF.

This clonotype appeared a few times. This rearrangement joins TRBV4-1 to TRBJ1-5, with a tentative D call TRBD1 (5 bases). From germline, CDR1 is MGHRA and CDR2 YSYEKL. The V end was cut by 0 bases, the J end by 0 bases, with 9 bases between. CDR3 length equals 16 residues. CDR3 nucleotide sequence: TGCGCCAGCAGCCAAGATGGGGGATTTAGCAATCAGCCCCAGCATTTT. Amino acid sequence: CASSQDGGFSNQPQHF.

This clonotype showed up many times. The rearrangement links TRBV7-9 to TRBJ2-4, with 10 bases lining up with TRBD1. V shed 6 bases and J 7 bases; nucleotides not matched to a gene: 6. Germline V gives CDR1 SEHNR, CDR2 FQNEAQ (reference sequence). This CDR3 spans 14 amino acids. The CDR3 spells CASRPGQGGNIQYF. The DNA for the CDR3 is TGTGCCAGCAGACCTGGACAGGGGGGGAACATTCAGTACTTC.

This clonotype has ten or more counts. V gene TRBV6-5 combines with J gene TRBJ2-7; D unclear. V was cut by 8 bases and J by 0 bases, with 11 bases left in between. The CDR3 extends over 13 amino acids. Germline lookup yields CDR1 MNHEY and CDR2 SVGAGI. DNA for the CDR3: TGTGCCAGCCATCAAGCCGGCTCCTACGAGCAGTACTTC. Translated, it gives CASHQAGSYEQYF.

This clonotype was observed many times. The V and J genes are TRBV19 and TRBJ1-1; D is ambiguous. The CDR3 is 15 amino acids. V lost 0 bases, J lost 1 base, and 9 bases lay in between. The V gene's germline CDR1 is LNHDA and CDR2 SQIVND (reference sequence). The CDR3 DNA follows: TGTGCCAGTAGTATAGATTGGGCGGCGAACACTGAAGCTTTCTTT. The encoded protein is CASSIDWAANTEAFF.

This clonotype was seen ten or more times. The chain links TRBV15 to TRBJ1-2; D gene uncertain. Deletions cut 5 bases from V and 3 bases from J, with 16 bases between. Germline V lookup: CDR1 LNHNV, CDR2 YYDKDF (reference sequence). This CDR3 spans 15 amino acids. The DNA for the CDR3 is TGTGCCACCAGCGCTCCCTGGGCGGGTCACTATGGCTACACCTTC. This codes for CATSAPWAGHYGYTF.

This clonotype was seen ten or more times. The J gene is TRBJ1-2, the V gene TRBV4-1; possible D gene TRBD1, 6 bases. With 0 bases removed from V and 4 bases from J, the gap between germline ends came to 9 bases. The germline V gene has CDR1 MGHRA and CDR2 YSYEKL. This CDR3 spans 14 amino acids. CDR3 sequence (DNA): TGCGCCAGCAGCCAAGATCGGGGGCGCTATGGCTACACCTTC. Translated: CASSQDRGRYGYTF.

There are many counts of this clonotype. This chain links TRBV7-9 with TRBJ2-7; 7 bases line up with TRBD2. Trimming removed 5 bases from V and 3 bases from J; junction bases left unmatched: 1. Germline V lookup: CDR1 SEHNR, CDR2 FQNEAQ (reference sequence). This CDR3 comprises 12 residues. CDR3 region: CASSRDYYEQYF. The CDR3 DNA reads as TGTGCCAGCAGCCGGGACTACTACGAGCAGTACTTC. The full variable domain, rest sourced from reference TRBV7-9 and TRBJ2-7, is DTGVSQNPRHKITKRGQNVTFRCDPISEHNRLYWYRQTLGQGPEFLTYFQNEAQLEKSRLLSDRFSAERPKGSFSTLEIQRTEQGDSAMYLCASSRDYYEQYFGPGTRLTVT.

This clonotype was observed many times. The chain has TRBV19 and TRBJ1-1, with 7 bases lining up with TRBD1. Germline CDR1 is LNHDA and CDR2 is SQIVND (reference sequence). The V gene end was trimmed by 6 bases and the J gene end by 4 bases; junction bases not matched to a gene: 5. CDR3 size: 13 residues. This chain's CDR3 is CASRTRGFTEAFF. The CDR3 DNA is TGTGCCAGTAGGACCAGGGGGTTCACTGAAGCTTTCTTT.

This clonotype was seen many times. J is TRBJ1-1 and V is TRBV4-2, with TRBD1 as a possible D gene (5 bases). The germline gives CDR1 LGHNA, CDR2 YNFKEQ. This CDR3 region has 14 residues. The germline V and J ends were trimmed by 1 base and 1 base, with 7 bases remaining between them. CDR3 protein: CASSQGGENTEAFF. CDR3 DNA: TGTGCCAGCAGCCAAGGGGGGGAGAACACTGAAGCTTTCTTT.

In its sample, this clonotype was seen many times. The V and J genes are TRBV10-2 and TRBJ1-5, with D possibly being TRBD1 (5 bases). Germline lookup yields CDR1 WSHSY and CDR2 SAAADI. The V and J ends lost 2 bases and 6 bases respectively, with 11 bases between them. CDR3 length: 14 amino acids. In DNA, the CDR3 is TGCGCCAGCAGTGAGGAGGGAACAGGTCAGCCCCAGCATTTT. Translation: CASSEEGTGQPQHF.

At least ten counts were recorded for this clonotype. The chain links TRBV12-3 or TRBV12-4 to TRBJ1-5; D is unresolved. The CDR3 is 13 residues long. Trimming removed 7 bases from V and 2 bases from J, with 9 bases in between. CDR3 amino acids: CASKREGNQPQHF. CDR3 sequence (DNA): TGTGCCAGCAAAAGAGAGGGCAATCAGCCCCAGCATTTT.

This chain connects TRBV12-3 or TRBV12-4 to TRBJ2-3; D is possibly TRBD2 (5 bases). The ends were cut back, 7 bases at V and 3 bases at J, with 11 bases in the middle. The CDR3 length is 13 residues. The CDR3 protein is CASNPTRTDTQYF. The CDR3 nucleotides read TGTGCCAGCAATCCAACTAGAACAGATACGCAGTATTTT.

Many counts were recorded for this clonotype. The V call is TRBV20-1, the J call TRBJ1-1; D remains ambiguous. CDR3 length: 14 amino acids. Deletions cut 3 bases from V and 1 base from J, with 12 bases between. Germline assignment: CDR1 DFQATT and CDR2 SNEGSKA (reference sequence). The CDR3 loop reads CSASWAASNTEAFF. In DNA form, the CDR3 reads TGCAGTGCTAGTTGGGCAGCGTCGAACACTGAAGCTTTCTTT.

This chain links TRBV3-1 with TRBJ1-1; D unresolved. V was pared by 0 bases and J by 5 bases, with 4 bases between. This CDR3 spans 12 amino acids. Germline assignment: CDR1 LGHDT and CDR2 YNNKEL (reference sequence). The CDR3 sequence is CASSQEGTEAFF. The CDR3 bases are TGTGCCAGCAGCCAAGAGGGGACTGAAGCTTTCTTT.

The V call is TRBV6-1, the J call TRBJ2-2, with 9 bases aligning to TRBD2. This CDR3 comprises 16 residues. CDR1 MNHNS and CDR2 SASEGT come from the germline V gene. Unmatched junction bases numbered 11, after V lost 6 bases and J lost 6 bases. This CDR3 is CASREFSSGIPGELFF. CDR3 nucleotides: TGTGCCAGCAGGGAATTTTCTAGCGGGATTCCCGGGGAGCTGTTTTTT.

This clonotype was found many times. CDR3 amino acids: CATSLAGVGYEQYF. CDR3 DNA sequence: TGTGCCACTTCACTAGCGGGAGTAGGATACGAGCAGTACTTC. The chain uses TRBV15 and TRBJ2-7; 11 bases map to TRBD2. This CDR3 comprises 14 residues. Trimming cost V 9 bases and J 4 bases; bases outside gene matches: 8. From germline, CDR1 is LNHNV and CDR2 YYDKDF (reference sequence).

J is TRBJ2-7 and V is TRBV20-1; a weak D match, TRBD2 (5 bases). This CDR3 spans 15 amino acids. Germline CDR1 DFQATT, CDR2 SNEGSKA (reference sequence). Trimming left V 2 bases short and J 0 bases short, with 14 bases between. Written as DNA, the CDR3 is TGCAGTGCTAGATCCCTTAGGACTTTCTCCTACGAGCAGTACTTC. The encoded protein is CSARSLRTFSYEQYF.

This clonotype was observed at least ten times. The chain couples TRBV11-3 to TRBJ2-2; TRBD2 is a possible D gene (5 bases). The CDR3 spans 15 residues. V was trimmed by 1 base and J by 5 bases, leaving 11 bases between them. Germline V gene sequence: CDR1 SGHNT, CDR2 YENEEA. The CDR3 sequence: CASSLVSGGTGELFF. The DNA for the CDR3 is TGTGCCAGCAGCTTAGTATCCGGAGGAACCGGGGAGCTGTTTTTT.

Ten or more counts support this clonotype. The chain is built from TRBV7-8 and TRBJ1-5; D possibly corresponds to TRBD1 (5 bases). This CDR3 has 16 residues. Germline assignment: CDR1 SGHVS and CDR2 FQNEAQ. Trimming removed 5 bases at V and 2 bases at J, with 16 bases between. The CDR3 protein is CASSPARVGGNQPQHF. CDR3 DNA: TGTGCCAGCAGCCCTGCCAGGGTGGGAGGCAATCAGCCCCAGCATTTT.

This clonotype was observed at least ten times. The V call is TRBV24-1, the J call TRBJ1-5; D not resolved. The length of the CDR3 is 9 residues. Trimming left V 10 bases short and J 5 bases short, with 2 bases between. CDR1 and CDR2 (germline): KGHDR, SFDVKD. CDR3 sequence: CATDQPQHF. For the CDR3, the DNA is TGTGCCACAGATCAGCCCCAGCATTTT.